Described below is a single T cell receptor (beta chain) sequence and its context. The antigen remains unidentified. The use of a sample-barcoded 5' primer and a J-beta primer mix characterized a second PCR of roughly 7 to 12 cycles. One entry per CDR3 protein results from TCRdb running MiXCR on the 5' RACE reads. The sample consists of some 900,000 distinct CDR3 sequences, 45% to 50% of them appearing once. Germline-derived CDR1 and CDR2 are GTSNPN and SVGIG (reference sequence). Losses at the gene ends were 5 bases for V and 2 bases for J; bases not matched to a gene: 5. This CDR3 is built from 13 residues. The sample is drawn from a study of blood T cells in healthy people across ages. Whole-study findings and limits: Per million T cells, TCR beta diversity dropped roughly linearly as age increased.

Sequencing input: blood. This receptor was taken from a man in his thirties or forties in good health. V is TRBV30 and J is TRBJ2-7; 8 nucleotides line up with TRBD2. The CDR3 nucleotides read TGTGCCTGGGGCGGGGGGCTTACCTACGAGCAGTACTTC. It is translated as CAWGGGLTYEQYF.